Listed below are T cell receptor beta chains from one sample, sequenced in a study of blood T cell repertoires in COVID-19. The table came from immunoSEQ multiplex PCR; TCRdb's copy has only in-frame clones and leaves some out. The sample carries about 99,000 clones, around nine tenths recorded once. The sequencing sample was made of peripheral blood. Source of these receptors: a human donor in a cohort sampled during active COVID-19. Both conserved end residues are part of each CDR3.

>TRBV24-1|TRBJ2-5
CATSDVGGGTQYF
>TRBV6-6|TRBJ2-1
CASSSGTSGVYNEQFF
>TRBV7-8|TRBJ2-7
CASGGTKSHEQYF
>TRBV5-1|TRBJ1-3
CASSLPTETGAGNTIYF
>TRBV7-8|TRBJ1-4
CASSFAPGTGDNEKLFF
>TRBV6-1|TRBJ2-3
CASSDLPSGGRTDTQYF
>TRBV7-2|TRBJ1-5
CASSPRTGGNQPQHF
>TRBV5-6|TRBJ2-7
CASSLGANYEQYF
>TRBV6-6|TRBJ1-4
CASSPATNEKLFF
>TRBV28|TRBJ2-1
CASSLTGTYNEQFF
>TRBV28|TRBJ1-1
CASSYLGDRDTEAFF
>TRBV18|TRBJ1-6
CASSPTTTGSNSPLHF
>TRBV10-1|TRBJ1-1
CASSESGTVDTEAFF
>TRBV30|TRBJ1-1
CAWSPRQGEAFF
>TRBV7-2|TRBJ2-5
CASSFSTSGETQYF
>TRBV10-3|TRBJ1-3
CAIRSSSSGNTIYF
>TRBV19|TRBJ2-1
CASSPPELAGVNEQFF
>TRBV27|TRBJ2-3
CASSFGAGGDTQYF
>TRBV29-1|TRBJ1-5
CSVSTGGANQPQHF
>TRBV24-1|TRBJ1-5
CATSDSGLSNQPQHF
>TRBV6-5|TRBJ2-3
CASETGTDTQYF
>TRBV5-5|TRBJ2-3
CASSLVDGFSTDTQYF
>TRBV29-1|TRBJ2-7
CSVNRAGKASYEQYF
>TRBV10-3|TRBJ2-7
CAIRRRDSSYEQYF
>TRBV29-1|TRBJ2-3
CSGDRANGNTQYF
>TRBV29-1|TRBJ2-3
CSVRARTEDTQYF
>TRBV28|TRBJ2-7
CASSSPPGVTYEQYF
>TRBV11-2|TRBJ2-3
CASGQGGGSTDTQYF
>TRBV30|TRBJ2-1
CAWTDPGLTSSYNEQFF
>TRBV6-1|TRBJ2-7
CASSERSGEQYF
>TRBV28|TRBJ2-7
CASGQYYEQYF
>TRBV30|TRBJ2-7
CASYRDRPYEQYF
>TRBV5-1|TRBJ2-1
CASSDTRGGLTYNEQFF
>TRBV11-2|TRBJ1-2
CASSLRWQGAYGYTF
>TRBV9|TRBJ2-3
CASSVVGGEADTQYF
>TRBV5-1|TRBJ2-6
CASSPAGANVLTF